The clone carrying this TCR beta chain was seen ten or more times. Its target is unknown. CDR1 and CDR2 (germline): MDHEN, SYDVKM. V lost 7 bases to trimming and J lost 8 bases; unmatched junction nucleotides: 10. This CDR3 spans 15 amino acids. The entry originates in a study of T cell repertoires in cytomegalovirus infection. Across the whole study: Both CMV infection and a matching HLA type were indicated by public TCR beta signatures.

Via MiXCR, TCRdb re-called the reads, giving one row per CDR3 protein. The sample records about 300,000 distinct CDR3 sequences, approximately 10% being singletons. Study results and limitations: Adding up the frequency of public TCR beta families identified people who carried CMV plus the relevant HLA. The ex vivo response was dominated by HLA-C-restricted CMV-specific TCR beta clonotypes.

The V gene is TRBV28, the J gene TRBJ1-4; 10 bases line up with TRBD1. Sequences were obtained from PBMCs. This receptor was identified in a human donor in good health (CMV status not recorded). Some clones in this sample may be carry-over from other donors' samples. The CDR3 DNA follows: TGTGCCAGCAATCAAGGGGGGACAGGGGACGAAAAACTGTTTTTT. Residues: CASNQGGTGDEKLFF.